Listed here is a single T cell receptor (beta chain). Its binding antigen is unknown. Base quality data are lacking; no much larger clone is found one base away. The data derive from a study of CD8 T cells in Susac syndrome (dated by TCRdb to the late 2010s). Regarding the research as a whole: Repertoire sequencing was used to test whether CD8+ T cell activation and differentiation in Susac syndrome was antigen driven. Overall results and qualifications from the work: The study acknowledged that relatively few individuals were included in the TCR sequencing and HLA analysis.

RNA was extracted with the RNeasy kit and roughly 0.45 to 1 ug was reverse transcribed using random hexamers. The immunoSEQ multiplex PCR assay, which covers 54 Vbeta and 13 Jbeta segments, was used to amplify TCR beta CDR3 regions. PCR amplification bias was corrected using a synthetic template baseline for primer optimization and computational correction. In the original analysis: Reads were assigned to V, D and J genes according to IMGT and analyzed in immunoSEQ Analyzer, with only productive sequences retained. To calculate clonality, Shannon entropy was normalized by log2 of the number of productive unique sequences and then subtracted from one. Public and private clones were assessed among the 100 most prevalent clones of each patient and control. A clone was defined as Susac-specific if it was absent from the healthy and MS cohorts, from about 1,100 published viral clones and from other ImmuneACCESS disease sequences. TCRdb handled the public reads itself, with Q25 trimming in fastp and clone calling in MiXCR, and kept productive beta chains. Rows matching on CDR3 protein sequence are summarized as one entry with the most common DNA and genes. V and J calls and clone size were set by TCRdb, not the authors. A total of approximately 100,000 distinct CDR3 sequences appear in this sample, around 90% of them only once. Clones ranked in the top ten supply roughly 0.14% of the sample.

Sequences LNHDA (CDR1) and SQIVND (CDR2) are obtained from the germline V gene (reference sequence). From the cysteine through the phenylalanine, the CDR3 covers 17 amino acids. The read is trimmed to its CDR3 DNA, 51 bases read in frame from base 1. Trimming costs V 0 bases and J 1 base, and their ends lie 13 bases apart. Peripheral blood CD8+ and CD4+ T cells from healthy donors, Susac syndrome patients and multiple sclerosis patients were profiled by high-throughput TCR beta sequencing. Healthy donors were age- and sex-matched controls. CD8+ TEMRA cells were enriched by FACS, while bulk CD8+ and CD4+ T cells were purified by magnetic negative isolation. Blood was drawn into EDTA tubes, processed within 24 hours, and PBMCs were isolated by density gradient centrifugation. PBMCs intended for TCR sequencing were frozen in liquid nitrogen and were later thawed in a 37 degrees C water bath. A purity of at least 90% was achieved for sorted or isolated CD4+, CD8+ and CD8+ TEMRA cells.

Recombination linked TRBV19 to TRBJ2-4; no D gene is confidently identified. The sequenced sample was CD4+ T cells from PBMCs. The origin of this receptor is a human donor in good health. The DNA reads TGTGCCAGTAGTATAGAACCCCCGCAGACCGCCAAAAACATTCAGTACTTC. This sequence encodes CASSIEPPQTAKNIQYF.